The 2 T cell receptor beta chains given below trace back to one sample, sequenced in a study of blood T cell repertoires in COVID-19. Clones were sequenced by immunoSEQ multiplex PCR, and TCRdb holds only the in-frame ones, with some missing. The sample carries under 100,000 clones, about nine tenths recorded once. The material sequenced was peripheral blood. Receptor source: a man in his 60s with COVID-19, enrolled during active disease.

The DNA of the CDR3 is TGTGCCTGGAATAAGGGACTAGCGGGAGGAATAGATACGCAGTATTTT. Residues: CAWNKGLAGGIDTQYF. V is TRBV30 and J is TRBJ2-3; 15 bases are a match to TRBD2. CDR3 size: 16 residues. The germline gives CDR1 GTSNPN, CDR2 SVGIG (reference sequence). With 4 bases clipped from V and 5 bases from J, the junction kept 7 bases outside the gene matches.

This clone was counted only a few times. The chain links TRBV2 to TRBJ1-5; 7 nucleotides line up with TRBD1. The CDR3 is 13 amino acids. Germline V lookup: CDR1 SNHLY, CDR2 FYNNEI. The trim removed 6 bases at V and 8 bases at J, leaving 7 bases unmatched. The CDR3 coding sequence is TGTGCCAGCAGGGCCGGACAGGCCGAGCCCCAGCATTTT. This sequence encodes CASRAGQAEPQHF.